Described below is a single T cell receptor (beta chain) sequence and its context. What it binds is unknown. Data came from immunoSEQ multiplex PCR; TCRdb stores just in-frame clones and leaves some out. The sample shows under 150,000 clones, over 90% of them seen only once. This entry comes from a study of T cell responses to AZD1222 COVID-19 vaccine. Study-level points and caveats: At study baseline, merely five or six AZD1222 recipients were seropositive. After two AZD1222 doses, spike-specific TCR breadth and depth rose versus day 0. Researchers report vaccine-associated CD4 TCRs spanning spike, with dominance at 160-218 and 743-854. Sampled repertoires all dated from after the peak T cell response.

The CDR3 loop spans 14 amino acids. CDR1 and CDR2 (germline): SGHAT, FQDESV (reference sequence). Trimming took off 8 bases at V and 2 bases at J, with 15 bases between the two ends. The receptor's source is an adult in good health. The sample was peripheral blood, taken on day 0 of AZD1222 vaccination. The chain joins TRBV11-1 to TRBJ1-1, with a possible D match to TRBD1 (5 bases). The CDR3 protein is CASHAGLRNTEAFF. The DNA for the CDR3 is TGTGCCAGCCACGCGGGACTGAGAAACACTGAAGCTTTCTTT.